These 19 T cell receptor beta chains originate from one sample sequenced in a study of blood T cells in healthy people across ages (dated by TCRdb to the mid-2010s). Libraries were constructed by 5' RACE. The sample was run on an Illumina HiSeq 2500. The second PCR ran for about 7 to 11 cycles and used a J-beta primer mix along with a sample-barcoded 5' primer. TCRdb reprocessing: public reads trimmed at Q25 with fastp, clones called with MiXCR, in-frame beta chains kept. For every CDR3 protein sequence, its rows merge into one entry that carries the most common genes and DNA. The sample data list 920,000 or so distinct CDR3 sequences, and less than 50% of these were observed just once. The biggest ten clones account for 18% of the sample. The specimen sequenced was blood. The origin of the receptors is a woman aged 60 to 75 in good health.

This clonotype came up once. The chain has TRBV3-1 and TRBJ1-2; TRBD1 matches 9 bases. The CDR3 runs to 14 residues. CDR1 and CDR2 from the germline V gene are LGHDT and YNNKEL (reference sequence). The V segment lost 1 base and the J segment 6 bases; nucleotides outside the gene matches: 3. The CDR3 DNA reads as TGTGCCAGCAGCCAAGCGCGACAGGGGGATGGCTACACCTTC. It yields the protein CASSQARQGDGYTF. The full variable domain, in which reference TRBV3-1 and TRBJ1-2 provide the parts outside the CDR3, is DTAVSQTPKYLVTQMGNDKSIKCEQNLGHDTMYWYKQDSKKFLKIMFSYNNKELIINETVPNRFSPKSPDKAHLNLHINSLELGDSAVYFCASSQARQGDGYTFGSGTRLTVV.

This clonotype appeared a few times. V gene TRBV27 combines with J gene TRBJ2-3; D gene ambiguous. Germline values: CDR1 MNHEY, CDR2 SMNVEV (reference sequence). The CDR3 extends over 12 amino acids. V dropped 1 base and J dropped 4 bases, with 3 bases sitting between them. CDR3 in amino acids: CASSLFPDTQYF. DNA of the CDR3: TGTGCCAGCAGTTTATTTCCAGATACGCAGTATTTT.

The sample holds one count of this clonotype. The chain combines TRBV2 with TRBJ1-5; D is uncertain. This CDR3 is 14 amino acids long. Germline V gives CDR1 SNHLY, CDR2 FYNNEI. Trimming pared 1 base from V and 1 base from J, leaving 5 bases between. CDR3 nucleotides: TGTGCCAGCAGTGAAGGGTGGAGCAATCAGCCCCAGCATTTT. As protein: CASSEGWSNQPQHF.

This clonotype was seen more than once but under ten times. The chain has TRBV9 and TRBJ2-5; 10 bases agree with TRBD1. V lost 0 bases to trimming and J lost 5 bases; unmatched junction nucleotides: 4. There are 15 residues in the CDR3. Per germline, CDR1 SGDLS and CDR2 YYNGEE. The CDR3 spells CASSVAGTGVETQYF. CDR3 nucleotide sequence: TGTGCCAGCAGCGTAGCCGGGACAGGGGTGGAGACCCAGTACTTC.

The genes are TRBV3-1 and TRBJ1-5; 8 bases agree with TRBD1. With V trimmed by 8 bases and J by 7 bases, 7 bases remained unmatched. Germline values: CDR1 LGHDT, CDR2 YNNKEL (reference sequence). The CDR3 is 13 residues long. DNA for the CDR3: TGTGCCAGCGCGACAGGGGTACAGCAGCCCCAGCATTTT. Translated: CASATGVQQPQHF. Full variable domain (missing parts from reference TRBV3-1 and TRBJ1-5): DTAVSQTPKYLVTQMGNDKSIKCEQNLGHDTMYWYKQDSKKFLKIMFSYNNKELIINETVPNRFSPKSPDKAHLNLHINSLELGDSAVYFCASATGVQQPQHFGDGTRLSIL.

This clonotype has more than one count but fewer than ten. The CDR3 DNA reads as TGTGCCAGCACCCTTTACGGACTCTCGGGGTCCTACGAGCAGTACTTC. This translates into CASTLYGLSGSYEQYF. The chain links TRBV12-3 or TRBV12-4 to TRBJ2-7, with D possibly TRBD2 on 5 matching bases. V lost 7 bases to trimming and J lost 1 base, with 20 bases between them. This CDR3 spans 16 amino acids.

This clonotype was seen a few times. The V and J genes are TRBV9 and TRBJ2-3; 7 bases agree with TRBD2. The CDR3 length is 19 residues. The J segment lost 2 bases and the V segment lost 3 bases, leaving 18 bases of the junction unmatched. Per the germline V gene, CDR1 is SGDLS and CDR2 is YYNGEE. The CDR3 DNA reads as TGTGCCAGCAGCGCATATTCGGGACTACGATTGGAGCCCACAGATACGCAGTATTTT. It specifies CASSAYSGLRLEPTDTQYF.

The chain uses TRBV12-3 or TRBV12-4 and TRBJ2-1; possibly TRBD2 for D (7 bases). The last part of the DNA fits TRBJ2-7 better; the J call may be wrong. This CDR3 is 16 amino acids long. CDR3 nucleotide sequence: TGTGCCAGCACTGACAAGGGCGGGGGCTACTACAATGAGCAGTACTTC. Its protein is CASTDKGGGYYNEQYF.

CDR3 amino acids: CASSSSKGPGTPDEQYF. CDR3 nucleotides: TGTGCCAGCAGCTCAAGTAAGGGGCCAGGGACCCCCGACGAGCAGTACTTC. The gene calls are TRBV21-1 and TRBJ2-7; TRBD1 is the table's D call and was not checked against the DNA. TRBV21-1 is reported as a pseudogene. CDR3 length equals 17 residues.

This clonotype has only a few counts. The chain uses TRBV12-3 or TRBV12-4 and TRBJ2-3; D may be TRBD1 (6 bases). This CDR3 region has 15 residues. V gave up 5 bases and J gave up 0 bases, with 12 bases separating them. DNA of the CDR3: TGTGCCAGCAGTCGCAACAGGGCTAGCACAGATACGCAGTATTTT. Translating gives CASSRNRASTDTQYF.

The V and J genes are TRBV18 and TRBJ2-6, with D maybe TRBD1 (5 bases). This CDR3 is 17 amino acids long. Between the trimmed V and J ends, which lost 3 bases and 1 base, there was a span of 13 bases. Germline V gives CDR1 KGHSH, CDR2 LQKENI. CDR3 nucleotide sequence: TGTGCCAGCTCACCTACACTAACAGGTTCTGGGGCCAACGTCCTGACTTTC. Translating it yields CASSPTLTGSGANVLTF.

This clonotype was seen a handful of times. This sequence joins TRBV12-3 or TRBV12-4 and TRBJ2-5; D is undetermined. V was cut by 6 bases and J by 6 bases, with 17 bases left in between. The CDR3 loop spans 14 amino acids. The CDR3 is CASSPTSLGQTQYF. For the CDR3, the DNA is TGTGCCAGCAGCCCAACCTCCTTGGGTCAGACCCAGTACTTC.

V gene TRBV29-1 combines with J gene TRBJ2-5, with 9 nucleotides matching TRBD1. The CDR3 has 15 amino acids. In germline, CDR1 is SQVTM, CDR2 ANQGSEA. J was trimmed by 4 bases and V by 2 bases; bases with no gene match: 8. This CDR3 is CSVERTGGRGETQYF. In nucleotides, the CDR3 is TGCAGCGTTGAAAGAACAGGGGGCCGAGGAGAGACCCAGTACTTC.

The chain joins TRBV4-1 to TRBJ2-7; 10 bases agree with TRBD2. This CDR3 has 18 amino acids. V trimming: 3 bases; J trimming: 0 bases; junction bases outside the gene matches: 11. Germline V gene data show CDR1 as MGHRA and CDR2 as YSYEKL. This CDR3 is CASSQGAGSSGSSYEQYF. CDR3 DNA sequence: TGCGCCAGCAGCCAGGGGGCTGGATCTAGCGGGAGCTCCTACGAGCAGTACTTC.

This clonotype has only a few counts. V usage is TRBV4-2 and J usage is TRBJ2-3; 8 positions match TRBD2. Trimming cost V 0 bases and J 2 bases; bases outside gene matches: 7. Germline assignment: CDR1 LGHNA and CDR2 YNFKEQ. This CDR3 region has 17 residues. The CDR3 loop reads CASSQDRAGGITDTQYF. The CDR3 DNA follows: TGTGCCAGCAGCCAAGATCGGGCGGGAGGCATCACAGATACGCAGTATTTT.

On this clonotype: Given a much more abundant clone one base away, this may be a read error. The V call is TRBV6-5, the J call TRBJ2-1; 9 positions agree with TRBD1. The CDR3 totals 14 residues. Germline CDR1 reads MNHEY; CDR2 reads SVGAGI. Here the CDR3 reads CTSSIRDRVGEQFF. DNA for the CDR3: TGTACCAGCAGTATCCGGGACAGGGTGGGTGAGCAGTTCTTC.

Only one count was recorded for this clonotype. A read error may produce the germline difference seen at one junction end. The chain carries TRBV28 and TRBJ2-6; D remains ambiguous. The CDR3 is 14 amino acids. In germline, CDR1 is MDHEN, CDR2 SYDVKM. CDR3 DNA sequence: TGTGCCAGCAGTTCAGCCTCTGAGGCCAACGTCCTGACTTTC. Its translation: CASSSASEANVLTF.

This clonotype was observed a single time. The chain uses TRBV20-1 and TRBJ1-6, with 7 bases that match TRBD1. Trimming at V came to 6 bases and at J to 7 bases, leaving 9 bases not matched to a gene. CDR1 and CDR2 (germline): DFQATT, SNEGSKA (reference sequence). CDR3 length equals 14 residues. CDR3 DNA sequence: TGCAGTGCCGACAGGGATCTTAAAAATTCACCCCTCCACTTT. Amino acids: CSADRDLKNSPLHF.

This clonotype came up many times. The chain is built from TRBV29-1 and TRBJ1-2; D call uncertain. V lost 8 bases to trimming and J lost 0 bases, with 7 bases between them. The CDR3 loop spans 11 amino acids. Germline V gene lookup returns CDR1 SQVTM and CDR2 ANQGSEA. CDR3 DNA: TGCAGCCCCGGGGCTAACTATGGCTACACCTTC. It yields the protein CSPGANYGYTF.